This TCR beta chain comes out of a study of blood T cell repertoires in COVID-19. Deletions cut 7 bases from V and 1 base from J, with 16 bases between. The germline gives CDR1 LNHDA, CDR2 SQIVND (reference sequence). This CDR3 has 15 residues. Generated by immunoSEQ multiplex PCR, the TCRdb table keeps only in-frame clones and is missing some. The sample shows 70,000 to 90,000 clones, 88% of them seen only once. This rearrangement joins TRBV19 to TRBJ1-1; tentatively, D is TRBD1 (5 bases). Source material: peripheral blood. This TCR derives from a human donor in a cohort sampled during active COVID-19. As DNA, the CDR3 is TGTGCCAGTAACAAGGGAGGGCAGGGGAACACTGAAGCTTTCTTT. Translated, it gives CASNKGGQGNTEAFF.